These T cell receptor beta chains were read from a single sample in a study of T-cell memory formation after mild COVID-19. MiXCR, applied by TCRdb to the 5' RACE reads, yields one record per CDR3 protein. The repertoire consists of about 410,000 distinct CDR3 sequences, with around 17% occurring once and the leading ten covering about 22%. Sequencing was done on a sample of PBMCs or a T cell subset sorted from them (not recorded which). Source of these receptors: a man aged 18 to 35 who had mild COVID-19 (a few samples of this study predate the infection). Cell type and time point are not known. The CDR3 runs from the conserved cysteine through the conserved F or W. The D gene is left open where the match is weak. Expanded clones get a size class; other rows say once, few or many, or leave the size out.

v_call	d_call	j_call	clone_size	cdr3_nt	cdr3_aa
TRBV7-2	TRBD2	TRBJ2-3	.	TGTGCCAGCAGCTTCCCTACTAGCGGGGGGGGAGATACGCAGTATTTT	CASSFPTSGGGDTQYF
TRBV5-6	.	TRBJ2-5	.	TGTGCCAGCAGCTTGGAGGACTCCAAGTACTTC	CASSLEDSKYF
TRBV4-3	.	TRBJ2-7	.	TGCGCCAGCAGCCAAGATGGCCAGGCCTACTCCTACGAGCAGTACTTC	CASSQDGQAYSYEQYF
TRBV12-3/TRBV12-4	.	TRBJ2-7	few	TGTGCCAGCAGTTTTTCGACGGGGACCTACGAGCAGTACTTC	CASSFSTGTYEQYF
TRBV20-1	TRBD1	TRBJ2-1	.	TGCAGTGCGAGGGGGACAGGGGACTGGGATGAGCAGTTCTTC	CSARGTGDWDEQFF
TRBV6-5	.	TRBJ1-1	few	TGTGCCAGCAGTTACTCGGGGACAACGACCACTGAAGCTTTCTTT	CASSYSGTTTTEAFF
TRBV7-6	.	TRBJ2-1	many	TGTGCCAGCAGCCCAGGAGGGGGGTCCTACAATGAGCAGTTCTTC	CASSPGGGSYNEQFF
TRBV20-1	.	TRBJ1-1	few	TGCAGTGCTAGAGATACGACGGTGAACACTGAAGCTTTCTTT	CSARDTTVNTEAFF
TRBV7-6	.	TRBJ2-1	few	TGTGCCAGCAGCTTAGAGGTCGGGTTTGGGAATGAGCAGTTCTTC	CASSLEVGFGNEQFF
TRBV7-9	.	TRBJ2-1	.	TGTGCCAGCAGCTTGGTCCTAGCGGAGCAGTTCTTC	CASSLVLAEQFF
TRBV6-5	.	TRBJ1-6	few	TGTGCCAGCAGTCCAGACGGGGCTAACCTCGCACCCCTCCACTTT	CASSPDGANLAPLHF
TRBV5-1	.	TRBJ2-2	few	TGCGCCAGCAGCTTGGGAATCGCGAACACCGGGGAGCTGTTTTTT	CASSLGIANTGELFF
TRBV29-1	.	TRBJ1-2	.	TGCAGCGTTGAAGATCCGGGCAGGGGTGGCTACACCTTC	CSVEDPGRGGYTF
TRBV5-1	TRBD1	TRBJ2-7	few	TGCGCCAGCAGCTTGGTACAGGGGGCCCTAGAGCAGTACTTC	CASSLVQGALEQYF
TRBV20-1	.	TRBJ2-1	.	TGCAGTGCTAGTGGGGGGAGAAGGCTTTACAATGAGCAGTTCTTC	CSASGGRRLYNEQFF
TRBV11-2	.	TRBJ2-5	few	TGTGCCAGCAGCCTCTACGGGGTTGTGGAGACCCAGTACTTC	CASSLYGVVETQYF
TRBV20-1	TRBD1	TRBJ1-2	many	TGCAGTGCTAGAGTTAGCCCACTGACAGGGAACCGTGGCTACACCTTC	CSARVSPLTGNRGYTF
TRBV4-1	TRBD1	TRBJ2-3	many	TGCGCCAGCAGTTACAGGGGCACCCCCGTGGATACGCAGTATTTT	CASSYRGTPVDTQYF
TRBV29-1	TRBD1	TRBJ1-1	.	TGCAGCGTGGCGCAGGGGGTCGGGACTGAAGCTTTCTTT	CSVAQGVGTEAFF
TRBV30	.	TRBJ1-5	.	TGTGCCTGGACCCTGGGGAACCGAGATCAGCCCCAGCATTTT	CAWTLGNRDQPQHF
TRBV28	.	TRBJ2-5	.	TGTGCCAGCAGTTTGACGACGGGCGTCGGGACCCAGTACTTC	CASSLTTGVGTQYF
TRBV15	.	TRBJ1-5	few	TGTGCCACCAGTTTCCGGGCAAATAGCAATCAGCCCCAGCATTTT	CATSFRANSNQPQHF
TRBV18	.	TRBJ2-7	few	TGTGCCAGCTCACCGGAGGGCACCCGCGGGCAGTACTTC	CASSPEGTRGQYF
TRBV5-1	.	TRBJ1-2	many	TGCGCCAGCAGCTTATCGGCTAACTATGGCTACACCTTC	CASSLSANYGYTF